This TCR beta chain originates from a study of beta chain features in type 1 diabetes. The CDR3 sequence is 14 residues long. V was clipped by 6 bases and J by 4 bases; unmatched bases: 9. The germline CDR1 and CDR2 sequences are MDHEN and SYDVKM. Sequenced material consisted of expressed TCRB transcripts (all of the isolated RNA was reverse transcribed). Generated by immunoSEQ multiplex PCR, the TCRdb table keeps only in-frame clones and is missing some. The sample shows 150,000 to 190,000 clones, over 9% of them seen only once. This clone was counted a few times. Its antigen is still unknown. Study conclusions and caveats: HLA influence on TCRB rearrangement stayed unresolved here. Moderate but significant shortening of TCRB CDR3s was recorded in all four CD4+ subsets from Type 1 diabetes patients.

The receptor was derived from a young man with type 1 diabetes. Sample: central memory CD4+ T cells from blood. The chain combines TRBV28 with TRBJ2-7, with 7 bases aligning to TRBD1. CDR3 sequence reads: CASRDSGQRYEQYF. The DNA of the CDR3 is TGTGCCAGCAGAGACTCGGGACAGCGGTACGAGCAGTACTTC.